A single sample is the source of the 29 T cell receptor beta chains below, sequenced in a study of T cell repertoires in cytomegalovirus infection. The antigens for these receptors are not known. TCRdb re-derived calls from the reads in MiXCR, one entry per CDR3 protein. The table has under 850,000 distinct CDR3 sequences, roughly 36% seen once. Sequenced material: cultured PBMCs, taken from culture after CMV antigen stimulation. The receptor source for this set is a human donor in good health (CMV status not recorded). Some clones in this sample may be carry-over from other donors' samples.

Comment on this clonotype: This is likely a read error, given that the CDR3 carries no conserved phenylalanine or tryptophan at its end. The chain carries TRBV6-1 and TRBJ2-7; D is possibly TRBD1 (6 bases). Germline V CDR1 and CDR2: MNHNS, SASEGT. This CDR3 contains 14 residues. Trimming pared 2 bases from V and 6 bases from J, leaving 14 bases between. The DNA for the CDR3 is TGTGCCAGCAGTGAACACGGACAGACTGGCGAGCAGTACTTA. This sequence encodes CASSEHGQTGEQYL.

This clonotype appeared many times. The V gene is TRBV7-6, the J gene TRBJ2-5; the match to TRBD2 covers 10 bases. CDR3 size: 16 residues. The ends lost 5 bases at V and 5 bases at J; junction bases unmatched: 11. The germline V gene has CDR1 SGHVS and CDR2 FNYEAQ. The CDR3 sequence: CASSPRLAAGGETQYF. DNA of the CDR3: TGTGCCAGCAGCCCTAGACTAGCAGCGGGGGGGGAGACCCAGTACTTC.

A few counts support this clonotype. The CDR3 DNA follows: TGTGCCATCAGTGAGAAGGTCACCGGGGAGCCCCAGCATTTT. Translation: CAISEKVTGEPQHF. This sequence joins TRBV10-3 and TRBJ1-5, with D unclear. V was cut by 2 bases and J by 8 bases, with 13 bases left in between. CDR1 and CDR2 (germline): ENHRY, SYGVKD. CDR3 length equals 14 residues.

This clonotype has a handful of counts. This chain uses TRBV5-4 with TRBJ1-2, with D maybe TRBD1 (5 bases). Germline CDR1 SGHNT, CDR2 YYREEE (reference sequence). V was pared by 0 bases and J by 7 bases, with 16 bases between. There are 15 residues in the CDR3. CDR3 sequence reads: CASSLDGAGRGGYTF. In DNA form, the CDR3 reads TGTGCCAGCAGCTTGGACGGGGCAGGACGCGGTGGCTACACCTTC.

This clonotype has only a few counts. The V and J genes are TRBV20-1 and TRBJ2-3; TRBD2 matches 11 bases. J was trimmed by 3 bases and V by 4 bases; bases with no gene match: 6. CDR3 length: 15 residues. Germline V CDR1 and CDR2: DFQATT, SNEGSKA (reference sequence). As DNA, the CDR3 is TGCAGTGCTAACCCGACTAGCGGGAAAACAGATACGCAGTATTTT. This translates into CSANPTSGKTDTQYF.

This clonotype was found a few times. The rearrangement uses TRBV19 and TRBJ2-7; TRBD1 is a possible D gene (6 bases). CDR3 length equals 13 residues. The V gene's germline CDR1 is LNHDA and CDR2 SQIVND (reference sequence). Deletions cut 4 bases from V and 5 bases from J, with 12 bases between. The CDR3 nucleotides read TGTGCCAGTAGTACCGGACAGCAGGACGAGCAGTACTTC. This gives the protein CASSTGQQDEQYF.

In this sample, this clonotype turned up a few times. This sequence joins TRBV29-1 and TRBJ1-4; D not certain. Trimming took off 4 bases at V and 5 bases at J, with 11 bases between the two ends. Per germline, CDR1 SQVTM and CDR2 ANQGSEA. This CDR3 has 13 amino acids. The CDR3 sequence: CSVAGPRNEKLFF. The DNA of the CDR3 is TGCAGCGTTGCCGGACCGCGAAATGAAAAACTGTTTTTT.

V is TRBV27 and J is TRBJ2-7; D not certain. With 7 bases removed from V and 3 bases from J, the gap between germline ends came to 16 bases. The CDR3 is 14 amino acids. CDR1 and CDR2 (germline): MNHEY, SMNVEV (reference sequence). CDR3 region: CASMAKGPFYEQYF. Written as DNA, the CDR3 is TGTGCCAGCATGGCCAAGGGCCCTTTCTACGAGCAGTACTTC.

This clonotype occurred a few times. V gene TRBV29-1 combines with J gene TRBJ2-3; the D gene is possibly TRBD2 (6 bases). Germline CDR1 and CDR2: SQVTM and ANQGSEA. The CDR3 has 14 residues. V lost 5 bases to trimming and J lost 3 bases, with 15 bases between them. The DNA of the CDR3 is TGCAGCGTTCTCTCCAAGCGGGTTACAGATACGCAGTATTTT. Encoded protein: CSVLSKRVTDTQYF.

This clonotype occurred a few times. This rearrangement joins TRBV4-2 to TRBJ2-7; perhaps D is TRBD1 or TRBD2 (6 bases each). Per germline, CDR1 LGHNA and CDR2 YNFKEQ. V was clipped by 4 bases and J by 2 bases, with 12 bases between them. CDR3 length equals 14 residues. The CDR3 sequence is CASSLTGRTYEQYF. The CDR3 nucleotides are TGTGCCAGCAGCCTCACAGGGAGGACCTACGAGCAGTACTTC.

V gene TRBV5-4 combines with J gene TRBJ1-6; no definite D call. This CDR3 comprises 16 residues. The V end was cut by 0 bases, the J end by 0 bases, with 7 bases between. Germline CDR1 is SGHNT and CDR2 is YYREEE (reference sequence). The CDR3 DNA follows: TGTGCCAGCAGCTTGGATCCAGCCTCCTATAATTCACCCCTCCACTTT. This encodes CASSLDPASYNSPLHF. Full variable domain (rest looked up from reference TRBV5-4 and TRBJ1-6): ETGVTQSPTHLIKTRGQQVTLRCSSQSGHNTVSWYQQALGQGPQFIFQYYREEENGRGNFPPRFSGLQFPNYSSELNVNALELDDSALYLCASSLDPASYNSPLHFGNGTRLTVT.

The genes are TRBV6-6 and TRBJ1-3; a weak D match, TRBD1 (5 bases). This CDR3 is 15 amino acids long. Trimming stripped 6 bases from V and 4 bases from J, with 16 bases between. CDR1 and CDR2 (germline): MNHNY, SVGAGI (reference sequence). CDR3 protein: CASSRSRVEGNTIYF. CDR3 DNA sequence: TGTGCCAGCAGCCGATCCAGGGTGGAAGGAAACACCATATATTTT.

There are many counts of this clonotype. V gene TRBV19 combines with J gene TRBJ1-1, with D tentatively TRBD1 (6 bases). Per germline, CDR1 LNHDA and CDR2 SQIVND (reference sequence). V was clipped by 6 bases and J by 5 bases, with 10 bases between them. The CDR3 length is 12 residues. CDR3: CASRQGRTEAFF. The CDR3 nucleotides are TGTGCCAGTAGGCAGGGGCGAACTGAAGCTTTCTTT.

With respect to this clonotype: This clone may be a read error of a much larger clone one base away. V gene TRBV7-9 combines with J gene TRBJ2-3; perhaps TRBD2 as D (6 bases). This CDR3 spans 14 amino acids. CDR1 SEHNR and CDR2 FQNEAQ come from the germline V gene (reference sequence). V dropped 4 bases and J dropped 6 bases, with 14 bases sitting between them. The CDR3 bases are TGTGCCAGCAGCTCAACGGGACTTTTGGATACGCAGTATTTT. Amino acid sequence: CASSSTGLLDTQYF.

The CDR3 loop is CASSASRLRSYGYTF. DNA of the CDR3: TGTGCCAGTAGTGCATCCAGGCTCCGCTCCTATGGCTACACCTTC. The genes are TRBV19 and TRBJ1-2; D unclear. The CDR3 has 15 amino acids. The V gene lost 5 bases and the J gene lost 4 bases, with 17 bases spanning the gap. The germline CDR1 and CDR2 sequences are LNHDA and SQIVND (reference sequence).

The rearrangement uses TRBV2 and TRBJ2-7; 7 positions match TRBD2. CDR3 length equals 15 residues. Germline CDR1 is SNHLY and CDR2 is FYNNEI. The V gene end was trimmed by 5 bases and the J gene end by 3 bases; junction bases not matched to a gene: 10. The DNA for the CDR3 is TGTGCCAGCAGTCCCCGGGGGGTGACAGTCTACGAGCAGTACTTC. Protein sequence: CASSPRGVTVYEQYF. Looking up the rest from reference TRBV2 and TRBJ2-7 gives the full variable domain: EPEVTQTPSHQVTQMGQEVILRCVPISNHLYFYWYRQILGQKVEFLVSFYNNEISEKSEIFDDQFSVERPDGSNFTLKIRSTKLEDSAMYFCASSPRGVTVYEQYFGPGTRLTVT.

This clonotype came up a few times. The rearrangement links TRBV6-5 to TRBJ2-3, with D possibly being TRBD1 (6 bases). Trimming took off 2 bases at V and 1 base at J, with 10 bases between the two ends. The germline gives CDR1 MNHEY, CDR2 SVGAGI. The CDR3 runs to 15 residues. CDR3 DNA: TGTGCCAGCAGTTACGGGTCAGGGGGCACAGATACGCAGTATTTT. This codes for CASSYGSGGTDTQYF.

V gene TRBV5-8 combines with J gene TRBJ2-3; no firm D call. The germline gives CDR1 SGHTS, CDR2 YDEGEE. The CDR3 sequence is 13 residues long. V lost 4 bases and J lost 2, with 8 bases in between. CDR3 in amino acids: CASSGISTDTQYF. The CDR3 DNA sequence: TGTGCCAGCAGCGGGATTTCCACAGATACGCAGTATTTT.

The count of this clonotype is one. The chain combines TRBV4-2 with TRBJ2-1; perhaps TRBD2 as D (5 bases). Trimming took 0 bases from V and 6 from J, leaving 9 bases between them. Germline V CDR1 and CDR2: LGHNA, YNFKEQ. The CDR3 extends over 14 amino acids. CDR3 protein: CASSQEREFNEQFF. The CDR3, as DNA: TGTGCCAGCAGCCAAGAGAGGGAATTCAATGAGCAGTTCTTC.

The gene calls are TRBV20-1 and TRBJ1-2; TRBD1 is a possible D gene (6 bases). Germline CDR1 DFQATT, CDR2 SNEGSKA (reference sequence). The germline V and J ends were trimmed by 0 bases and 7 bases, with 18 bases remaining between them. The CDR3 has 15 residues. CDR3 DNA: TGCAGTGCTAGAGATGGAGGGGGGCGTCGGTTTGGCTACACCTTC. Translation gives CSARDGGGRRFGYTF.

This clonotype was counted a few times. The chain is built from TRBV5-1 and TRBJ1-4; D unclear. The CDR3 sequence is 15 residues long. Trimming left V 1 base short and J 7 bases short, with 14 bases between. CDR1 is SGHRS and CDR2 is YFSETQ in the germline V gene. CDR3 bases: TGCGCCAGCAGCTTGTTCCCTAGAGGAGGTGAAAAACTGTTTTTT. Translating it yields CASSLFPRGGEKLFF. Full variable domain (rest looked up from reference TRBV5-1 and TRBJ1-4): KAGVTQTPRYLIKTRGQQVTLSCSPISGHRSVSWYQQTPGQGLQFLFEYFSETQRNKGNFPGRFSGRQFSNSRSEMNVSTLELGDSALYLCASSLFPRGGEKLFFGSGTQLSVL.

This clonotype was detected many times. The CDR3 protein is CASSFTAAPLHF. The CDR3 region has the DNA TGTGCCAGCAGCTTCACCGCCGCACCCCTCCACTTT. The V call is TRBV7-2, the J call TRBJ1-6; D gene unclear. Germline V CDR1 and CDR2: SGHTA, FQGNSA. V lost 3 bases and J lost 11, with 8 bases in between. The CDR3 loop spans 12 amino acids.

This clonotype showed up just once. V and J are TRBV11-2 and TRBJ1-3, with 10 bases lining up with TRBD1. Germline V lookup: CDR1 SGHAT, CDR2 FQNNGV. This CDR3 has 15 amino acids. J gave up 4 bases and V 7 bases, and 7 bases lay outside the gene matches. CDR3 sequence (DNA): TGTGCCAGCAACGGGGGACAGGGGAGCGGAAACACCATATATTTT. Protein sequence: CASNGGQGSGNTIYF.

This clonotype has more than one count but fewer than ten. CDR3 residues: CSAGRGNQPQHF. The DNA for the CDR3 is TGCAGTGCCGGCAGGGGAAACCAGCCCCAGCATTTT. The chain couples TRBV20-1 to TRBJ1-5; D possibly corresponds to TRBD1 (6 bases). Germline V CDR1 and CDR2: DFQATT, SNEGSKA (reference sequence). The V gene lost 6 bases and the J gene lost 7 bases, with 13 bases spanning the gap. This CDR3 has 12 amino acids.

This chain uses TRBV5-5 with TRBJ2-4; D gene ambiguous. V shed 4 bases and J shed 6 bases, with 17 bases lying between them. Germline values: CDR1 SGHKS, CDR2 YYEKEE (reference sequence). The CDR3 has 15 residues. For the CDR3, the DNA is TGTGCCAGCAGCGAAGGCGAAAGATCAGTAAACATTCAGTACTTC. Protein sequence: CASSEGERSVNIQYF.

The J gene is TRBJ2-2, the V gene TRBV19; D uncertain. Germline values: CDR1 LNHDA, CDR2 SQIVND (reference sequence). V dropped 4 bases and J dropped 2 bases, with 8 bases sitting between them. The CDR3 length is 14 residues. CDR3 loop: CASSTRFNTGELFF. Here the CDR3 DNA reads TGTGCCAGTAGTACGCGGTTCAACACCGGGGAGCTGTTTTTT.

This rearrangement joins TRBV7-6 to TRBJ1-1, with TRBD1 as a possible D gene (5 bases). Trimming shortened V by 5 bases and J by 4 bases, and 11 bases separated the two germline ends. CDR1 and CDR2 (germline): SGHVS, FNYEAQ. The CDR3 sequence is 13 residues long. CDR3 residues: CASSQDRSTEAFF. In nucleotides, the CDR3 is TGTGCCAGCAGCCAAGACAGAAGCACTGAAGCTTTCTTT.

The chain uses TRBV7-9 and TRBJ2-5, with D perhaps matching TRBD1 or TRBD2 (5 bases each). The CDR3 is made up of 15 amino acids. Trimming removed 5 bases at V and 2 bases at J, with 15 bases between. CDR1 is SEHNR, CDR2 FQNEAQ, per germline (reference sequence). The CDR3 DNA reads TGTGCCAGCAGCATGGGATTGTGGGGGCAAGAGACCCAGTACTTC. This codes for CASSMGLWGQETQYF. The full variable domain, in which reference TRBV7-9 and TRBJ2-5 provide the parts outside the CDR3, is DTGVSQNPRHKITKRGQNVTFRCDPISEHNRLYWYRQTLGQGPEFLTYFQNEAQLEKSRLLSDRFSAERPKGSFSTLEIQRTEQGDSAMYLCASSMGLWGQETQYFGPGTRLLVL.

This clonotype has only a few counts. The V call is TRBV28, the J call TRBJ1-5, with D hard to call. This CDR3 contains 14 residues. V shed 6 bases and J shed 2 bases, with 11 bases lying between them. Per germline, CDR1 MDHEN and CDR2 SYDVKM. The CDR3 spells CASRTGSGNQPQHF. Here the CDR3 DNA reads TGTGCCAGCAGGACGGGCTCGGGCAATCAGCCCCAGCATTTT.